These T cell receptor beta chains were read from a single sample in a study of blood T cells in healthy people across ages. Via MiXCR, TCRdb re-called the 5' RACE reads, giving one row per CDR3 protein. Here the sample spans fewer than 2 million distinct CDR3 sequences, about two fifths being singletons. Sequenced sample: blood. The receptors derive from a human donor in good health. Both conserved end residues are part of each CDR3. The order of the fields is D gene, V gene, CDR3 length, clone size, J gene, CDR3 DNA, CDR3 protein. The D gene is left open where the match is weak. Clone size is stated in some rows and not others, as once, few, many or a class when expanded.

D gene: -
V gene: TRBV12-3/TRBV12-4
CDR3 length: 13
clone size: -
J gene: TRBJ2-7
CDR3 DNA: TGTGCCAGCAGTTTTGGCTTCGGCTACGAGCAGTACTTC
CDR3 protein: CASSFGFGYEQYF

D gene: -
V gene: TRBV4-1
CDR3 length: 16
clone size: few
J gene: TRBJ1-2
CDR3 DNA: TGCGCCAGCAGCCAAGGGGACCAGGGCGTAGGTAATGGCTACACCTTC
CDR3 protein: CASSQGDQGVGNGYTF

D gene: -
V gene: TRBV6-1
CDR3 length: 12
clone size: -
J gene: TRBJ2-7
CDR3 DNA: TGTGCCAGCACCGAGGGGGGAAACGAGCAGTACTTC
CDR3 protein: CASTEGGNEQYF

D gene: -
V gene: TRBV10-3
CDR3 length: 14
clone size: few
J gene: TRBJ1-4
CDR3 DNA: TGTGCCATCAGTGATGTCACCAATGGGGAAAAACTGTTTTTT
CDR3 protein: CAISDVTNGEKLFF

D gene: -
V gene: TRBV4-2
CDR3 length: 13
clone size: -
J gene: TRBJ2-7
CDR3 DNA: TGTGCCAGCAGCCAAGCTCGAGTTGACGAGCAGTACTTC
CDR3 protein: CASSQARVDEQYF

D gene: -
V gene: TRBV7-9
CDR3 length: 14
clone size: -
J gene: TRBJ1-2
CDR3 DNA: TGTGCCAGCAGCTTTACAGGGTATGGGTATGGCTACACCTTC
CDR3 protein: CASSFTGYGYGYTF

D gene: -
V gene: TRBV7-2
CDR3 length: 12
clone size: few
J gene: TRBJ2-3
CDR3 DNA: TGTGCCAGCACCTCGGAGGACGATACGCAGTATTTT
CDR3 protein: CASTSEDDTQYF

D gene: -
V gene: TRBV3-1
CDR3 length: 15
clone size: -
J gene: TRBJ2-7
CDR3 DNA: TGTGCCAGCAGCACCGGGACGCCACTTACCTACGAGCAGTACTTC
CDR3 protein: CASSTGTPLTYEQYF

D gene: -
V gene: TRBV7-8
CDR3 length: 14
clone size: -
J gene: TRBJ1-6
CDR3 DNA: TGTGCCAGCAGCTTAGAGGACATCGGGTCACCCCTCCACTTT
CDR3 protein: CASSLEDIGSPLHF

D gene: TRBD1
V gene: TRBV12-3/TRBV12-4
CDR3 length: 14
clone size: -
J gene: TRBJ2-1
CDR3 DNA: TGTGCCACTAAGGCAGGGGGCCCCTACAATGAGCAGTTCTTC
CDR3 protein: CATKAGGPYNEQFF

D gene: TRBD1
V gene: TRBV6-1
CDR3 length: 17
clone size: once
J gene: TRBJ2-4
CDR3 DNA: TGTGCCAGCACCGTAACCGGGACAGGGTTGGGGAAATATGAGCAGTACTTC
CDR3 protein: CASTVTGTGLGKYEQYF

D gene: -
V gene: TRBV7-8
CDR3 length: 16
clone size: -
J gene: TRBJ2-3
CDR3 DNA: TGTGCCAGCAGCCTGGGGACTCTAGAGTCGACAGATACGCAGTATTTT
CDR3 protein: CASSLGTLESTDTQYF

D gene: TRBD1
V gene: TRBV7-8
CDR3 length: 15
clone size: -
J gene: TRBJ1-1
CDR3 DNA: TGTGCCAGCAGCTTAGCCGACAGGGAACTCACTGAAGCTTTCTTT
CDR3 protein: CASSLADRELTEAFF

D gene: TRBD2
V gene: TRBV7-8
CDR3 length: 16
clone size: few
J gene: TRBJ2-3
CDR3 DNA: TGTGCCAGCAGCCAACTAGCGGGCCCTAGCACAGATACGCAGTATTTT
CDR3 protein: CASSQLAGPSTDTQYF

D gene: -
V gene: TRBV6-2/TRBV6-3
CDR3 length: 12
clone size: once
J gene: TRBJ1-1
CDR3 DNA: TGTGCCAGCAGTTACCCTCATCCTGAAGCTTTCTTT
CDR3 protein: CASSYPHPEAFF

D gene: -
V gene: TRBV7-3
CDR3 length: 15
clone size: few
J gene: TRBJ2-5
CDR3 DNA: TGTGCCAGCAGCTTCCGCGGGACTTCCCAAGAGACCCAGTACTTC
CDR3 protein: CASSFRGTSQETQYF

D gene: -
V gene: TRBV4-1
CDR3 length: 14
clone size: -
J gene: TRBJ2-5
CDR3 DNA: TGCGCCAGCAGCCAAGTGGGTAAGCTCTACGGGCAGTACTTC
CDR3 protein: CASSQVGKLYGQYF

D gene: -
V gene: TRBV20-1
CDR3 length: 11
clone size: few
J gene: TRBJ2-1
CDR3 DNA: TGCAGTGCTAGTGGTTCGGGTGAGCAGTTCTTC
CDR3 protein: CSASGSGEQFF

D gene: -
V gene: TRBV9
CDR3 length: 13
clone size: -
J gene: TRBJ2-1
CDR3 DNA: TGTGCCAGCAGCGTAGCTACGTACAATGAGCAGTTCTTC
CDR3 protein: CASSVATYNEQFF

D gene: -
V gene: TRBV12-3/TRBV12-4
CDR3 length: 18
clone size: -
J gene: TRBJ2-4
CDR3 DNA: TGTGCCAGCAGTAACGAGTACTATGGCAGGGCTGCCAAAAACATTCAGTACTTC
CDR3 protein: CASSNEYYGRAAKNIQYF

D gene: -
V gene: TRBV7-2
CDR3 length: 16
clone size: few
J gene: TRBJ2-3
CDR3 DNA: TGTGCCAGCAGCTTAGTAGGAGGAAACCCCACAGATACGCAGTATTTT
CDR3 protein: CASSLVGGNPTDTQYF

D gene: TRBD2
V gene: TRBV12-3/TRBV12-4
CDR3 length: 15
clone size: -
J gene: TRBJ2-4
CDR3 DNA: TGTGCCAGCAGCCGCGGGGGAAATGCCAAAAACATTCAGTACTTC
CDR3 protein: CASSRGGNAKNIQYF

D gene: -
V gene: TRBV6-2/TRBV6-3
CDR3 length: 15
clone size: -
J gene: TRBJ2-7
CDR3 DNA: TGTGCCGGCAGTAGCCAGACGAGTTTCGCCTACGAGCAGTACTTC
CDR3 protein: CAGSSQTSFAYEQYF

D gene: -
V gene: TRBV20-1
CDR3 length: 14
clone size: once
J gene: TRBJ1-5
CDR3 DNA: TGCAGTGCTGGGACTGATTCTAGCAATCAGCCCCAGCATTTT
CDR3 protein: CSAGTDSSNQPQHF

D gene: -
V gene: TRBV3-1
CDR3 length: 14
clone size: -
J gene: TRBJ2-7
CDR3 DNA: TGTGCCAGCAGCCAAGAGGGAATTCCTACGGAGCAGTACTTC
CDR3 protein: CASSQEGIPTEQYF

D gene: -
V gene: TRBV20-1
CDR3 length: 12
clone size: -
J gene: TRBJ2-4
CDR3 DNA: TGCAGTGCTAGCTCAGCGGGGACACGAAAGTACTTC
CDR3 protein: CSASSAGTRKYF

D gene: -
V gene: TRBV5-1
CDR3 length: 17
clone size: once
J gene: TRBJ2-3
CDR3 DNA: TGCGCCAGCAGCCTCAACCCGGGAGCACTAAACACAGATACGCAGTATTTT
CDR3 protein: CASSLNPGALNTDTQYF

D gene: -
V gene: TRBV10-3
CDR3 length: 11
clone size: few
J gene: TRBJ2-7
CDR3 DNA: TGTGCCATCAGTGCCGCGTGGGAGCAGTACTTC
CDR3 protein: CAISAAWEQYF

D gene: TRBD1
V gene: TRBV4-1
CDR3 length: 15
clone size: -
J gene: TRBJ2-5
CDR3 DNA: TGCGCCAGCAGCCACCGGGACAGGCCTCTGGAGACCCAGTACTTC
CDR3 protein: CASSHRDRPLETQYF

D gene: TRBD2
V gene: TRBV10-3
CDR3 length: 13
clone size: -
J gene: TRBJ2-1
CDR3 DNA: TGTGCCATCAGGGGACTAGTTGGAAATGAGCAGTTCTTC
CDR3 protein: CAIRGLVGNEQFF

D gene: -
V gene: TRBV2
CDR3 length: 14
clone size: -
J gene: TRBJ2-3
CDR3 DNA: TGTGCTAGCGGGGACAGCTCTAGCACAGATACGCAGTATTTT
CDR3 protein: CASGDSSSTDTQYF

D gene: -
V gene: TRBV6-5
CDR3 length: 13
clone size: -
J gene: TRBJ1-4
CDR3 DNA: TGTGCCAGCAGAGGAGGGGGAATTGAAAAACTGTTTTTT
CDR3 protein: CASRGGGIEKLFF

D gene: -
V gene: TRBV30
CDR3 length: 13
clone size: -
J gene: TRBJ2-7
CDR3 DNA: TGTGCCTGGAGTCATAACAGGGACGGCGAGCAGTACTTC
CDR3 protein: CAWSHNRDGEQYF

D gene: -
V gene: TRBV6-6
CDR3 length: 14
clone size: -
J gene: TRBJ1-5
CDR3 DNA: TGTGCCAGCAAGATCACGGATAGCAATCAGCCCCAGCATTTT
CDR3 protein: CASKITDSNQPQHF

D gene: -
V gene: TRBV4-2
CDR3 length: 15
clone size: -
J gene: TRBJ2-7
CDR3 DNA: TGTGCCAGCAGCCAAGAGGGACACCCACTGGGCGAGCAGTACTTC
CDR3 protein: CASSQEGHPLGEQYF

D gene: -
V gene: TRBV6-1
CDR3 length: 13
clone size: few
J gene: TRBJ2-7
CDR3 DNA: TGTGCCAGCAGTCCCGGGCCAGACTACGAGCAGTACTTC
CDR3 protein: CASSPGPDYEQYF

D gene: -
V gene: TRBV15
CDR3 length: 13
clone size: few
J gene: TRBJ2-2
CDR3 DNA: TGTGCCACCAGCTTCCGTCAAGGCGGGGAGCTGTTTTTT
CDR3 protein: CATSFRQGGELFF

D gene: -
V gene: TRBV16
CDR3 length: 14
clone size: few
J gene: TRBJ2-7
CDR3 DNA: TGTGCCAGCAGCCCCCAGGGCAGGGGCAACGAGCAGTACTTC
CDR3 protein: CASSPQGRGNEQYF

D gene: -
V gene: TRBV7-9
CDR3 length: 14
clone size: -
J gene: TRBJ1-2
CDR3 DNA: TGTGCCAGCAGCTTAGGCAACTTTAACTATGGCTACACCTTC
CDR3 protein: CASSLGNFNYGYTF

D gene: -
V gene: TRBV7-2
CDR3 length: 15
clone size: few
J gene: TRBJ2-5
CDR3 DNA: TGTGCCAGCAGCTCGGCGTGGGGGGGCCCAGAGACCCAGTACTTC
CDR3 protein: CASSSAWGGPETQYF

D gene: TRBD2
V gene: TRBV13
CDR3 length: 12
clone size: -
J gene: TRBJ2-5
CDR3 DNA: TGTGCCAGCAGCTTATTAGCGGGGGCGGAGTACTTC
CDR3 protein: CASSLLAGAEYF

D gene: -
V gene: TRBV20-1
CDR3 length: 16
clone size: -
J gene: TRBJ1-2
CDR3 DNA: TGCAGTGCTATTCCCCTCTTGTGGCAGCAAGGTCATGGCTACACCTTC
CDR3 protein: CSAIPLLWQQGHGYTF

D gene: -
V gene: TRBV9
CDR3 length: 11
clone size: -
J gene: TRBJ2-3
CDR3 DNA: TGTGCCAGCACCATGGGAGTTTTCCGGTATTTT
CDR3 protein: CASTMGVFRYF

D gene: TRBD1
V gene: TRBV7-9
CDR3 length: 15
clone size: -
J gene: TRBJ1-2
CDR3 DNA: TGTGCCAGCAGCTCCGACAGGGGGCTCGACTATAGCTACACCTTC
CDR3 protein: CASSSDRGLDYSYTF

D gene: -
V gene: TRBV7-2
CDR3 length: 15
clone size: few
J gene: TRBJ2-7
CDR3 DNA: TGTGCCAGCAGCTTAGCTCCCGGACGGGGAGTCGAGCAGTACTTC
CDR3 protein: CASSLAPGRGVEQYF

D gene: -
V gene: TRBV6-6
CDR3 length: 15
clone size: -
J gene: TRBJ2-7
CDR3 DNA: TGTGCCAGCCGGCGGAGAGGGGGCGGGGACTACGAGCAGTACTTC
CDR3 protein: CASRRRGGGDYEQYF

D gene: -
V gene: TRBV5-1
CDR3 length: 14
clone size: -
J gene: TRBJ2-5
CDR3 DNA: TGCGCCGGCAGCACGGGGTCCTGGCAAGAGACCCAGTACTTC
CDR3 protein: CAGSTGSWQETQYF

D gene: TRBD1
V gene: TRBV3-1
CDR3 length: 16
clone size: -
J gene: TRBJ2-2
CDR3 DNA: TGTGCCAGCAGCTCCATGACAGGGTTGGGCACCGGGGAGCTGTTTTTT
CDR3 protein: CASSSMTGLGTGELFF

D gene: TRBD1
V gene: TRBV12-3/TRBV12-4
CDR3 length: 16
clone size: -
J gene: TRBJ1-4
CDR3 DNA: TGTGCCAGCAGTTTAGATGCCGACAGGGGATATGAAAAACTGTTTTTT
CDR3 protein: CASSLDADRGYEKLFF